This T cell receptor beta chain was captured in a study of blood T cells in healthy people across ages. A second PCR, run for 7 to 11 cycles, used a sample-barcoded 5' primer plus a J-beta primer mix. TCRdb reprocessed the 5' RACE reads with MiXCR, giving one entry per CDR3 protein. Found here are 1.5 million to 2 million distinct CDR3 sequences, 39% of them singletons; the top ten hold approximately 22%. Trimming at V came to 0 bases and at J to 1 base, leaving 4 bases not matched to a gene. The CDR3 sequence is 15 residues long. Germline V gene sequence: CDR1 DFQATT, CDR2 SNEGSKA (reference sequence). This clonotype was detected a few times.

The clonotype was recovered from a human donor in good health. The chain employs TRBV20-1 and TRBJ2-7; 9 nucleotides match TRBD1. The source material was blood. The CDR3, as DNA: TGCAGTGCTAGAGAAACCGGGACAGGGTCCTACGAGCAGTACTTC. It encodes CSARETGTGSYEQYF.